These T cell receptor beta chains were read from a single sample in a study of breast tumors, draining lymph nodes, adjacent tissues. Each CDR3 protein gets one entry after TCRdb re-called the multiplex PCR reads with MiXCR. The sample has some 85,000 distinct CDR3 sequences, approximately 28% seen once. Sequencing input: axillary lymph node tissue. These receptors were obtained from a female donor with breast cancer. Some clones in this sample may be carry-over from other donors' samples. CDR3s include the opening cysteine and the closing phenylalanine or tryptophan. The D gene is left open where the match is weak. Rows may omit the clone size; those that give it use once, few, many or a size class.

clone size: few
D gene: .
V gene: TRBV4-2
J gene: TRBJ2-2
CDR3 protein: CASSERATDTGELFF
CDR3 DNA: TGTGCCAGCAGCGAGCGGGCTACGGACACCGGGGAGCTGTTTTTT

clone size: many
D gene: .
V gene: TRBV24-1
J gene: TRBJ1-2
CDR3 protein: CATSSAERGGYTF
CDR3 DNA: TGTGCCACCAGTTCGGCGGAAAGAGGGGGCTACACCTTC

clone size: many
D gene: TRBD2
V gene: TRBV20-1
J gene: TRBJ2-7
CDR3 protein: CSATGTSGPYEQYF
CDR3 DNA: TGCAGTGCGACCGGGACTAGCGGCCCCTACGAGCAGTACTTC

clone size: many
D gene: .
V gene: TRBV12-5
J gene: TRBJ2-7
CDR3 protein: CASARDGASYEQYF
CDR3 DNA: TGTGCTAGTGCCCGGGACGGAGCCTCCTACGAGCAGTACTTC

clone size: many
D gene: TRBD1
V gene: TRBV2
J gene: TRBJ2-1
CDR3 protein: CASVPRDRAPNEQFF
CDR3 DNA: TGTGCCAGCGTCCCGCGGGACAGGGCACCAAATGAGCAGTTCTTC

clone size: many
D gene: TRBD1
V gene: TRBV3-1
J gene: TRBJ1-6
CDR3 protein: CASSPDREGSPLHF
CDR3 DNA: TGTGCCAGCAGCCCAGACAGGGAGGGTTCACCCCTCCACTTT

clone size: many
D gene: TRBD1
V gene: TRBV9
J gene: TRBJ2-5
CDR3 protein: CASSVTGTGGQETQYF
CDR3 DNA: TGTGCCAGCAGCGTAACCGGGACAGGGGGCCAAGAGACCCAGTACTTC

clone size: many
D gene: .
V gene: TRBV28
J gene: TRBJ1-5
CDR3 protein: CASRSVEGNQPQHF
CDR3 DNA: TGTGCCAGCAGATCAGTAGAGGGGAATCAGCCCCAGCATTTT

clone size: few
D gene: TRBD2
V gene: TRBV6-2/TRBV6-3
J gene: TRBJ2-7
CDR3 protein: CASSPASGSSYEQYF
CDR3 DNA: TGTGCCAGCAGTCCGGCTAGCGGAAGCTCCTACGAGCAGTACTTC

clone size: .
D gene: .
V gene: TRBV20-1
J gene: TRBJ2-1
CDR3 protein: CSAIFNFDGPFF
CDR3 DNA: TGCAGTGCTATATTTAATTTCGATGGGCCGTTCTTC

clone size: .
D gene: TRBD2
V gene: TRBV6-2/TRBV6-3
J gene: TRBJ2-1
CDR3 protein: CAGRTGLAGSYNEQFF
CDR3 DNA: TGTGCCGGCAGGACCGGACTAGCGGGATCCTACAATGAGCAGTTCTTC

clone size: once
D gene: TRBD1
V gene: TRBV30
J gene: TRBJ1-1
CDR3 protein: CAWILQGVNTEAFF
CDR3 DNA: TGTGCCTGGATTTTACAGGGGGTGAACACTGAAGCTTTCTTT

clone size: many
D gene: .
V gene: TRBV28
J gene: TRBJ1-3
CDR3 protein: CASSSWMVRNTIYF
CDR3 DNA: TGTGCCAGCAGTTCGTGGATGGTGAGAAACACCATATATTTT

clone size: .
D gene: .
V gene: TRBV5-1
J gene: TRBJ1-3
CDR3 protein: CASNSRGAEDTVYF
CDR3 DNA: TGCGCCAGCAATTCGAGAGGGGCCGAGGACACCGTATATTTT

clone size: few
D gene: TRBD2
V gene: TRBV6-5
J gene: TRBJ2-1
CDR3 protein: CASSHGEGPWNEQFF
CDR3 DNA: TGTGCCAGCAGTCACGGGGAGGGCCCTTGGAATGAGCAGTTCTTC

clone size: many
D gene: TRBD2
V gene: TRBV4-1
J gene: TRBJ2-1
CDR3 protein: CASSQRLGLAGTYNEQFF
CDR3 DNA: TGCGCCAGCAGCCAGAGACTGGGACTAGCGGGAACCTACAATGAGCAGTTCTTC

clone size: many
D gene: .
V gene: TRBV28
J gene: TRBJ2-1
CDR3 protein: CASGIAKTVEQFF
CDR3 DNA: TGTGCCAGCGGCATAGCAAAAACAGTTGAGCAGTTCTTC

clone size: .
D gene: .
V gene: TRBV7-9
J gene: TRBJ1-6
CDR3 protein: CANSFRRGLGSPLHF
CDR3 DNA: TGTGCCAACAGCTTTAGGAGGGGTCTGGGCTCACCCCTCCACTTT

clone size: many
D gene: .
V gene: TRBV4-2
J gene: TRBJ2-1
CDR3 protein: CASSLQGYEQFF
CDR3 DNA: TGTGCCAGCAGCCTCCAGGGTTATGAGCAGTTCTTC

clone size: many
D gene: .
V gene: TRBV18
J gene: TRBJ1-6
CDR3 protein: CASSPNDGYNSPLHF
CDR3 DNA: TGTGCCAGCTCACCCAACGATGGGTATAATTCACCCCTCCACTTT

clone size: many
D gene: TRBD2
V gene: TRBV4-2
J gene: TRBJ2-4
CDR3 protein: CASSQDLAGGPKNIQYF
CDR3 DNA: TGTGCCAGCAGCCAAGATCTTGCGGGAGGGCCCAAAAACATTCAGTACTTC

clone size: .
D gene: TRBD1
V gene: TRBV5-1
J gene: TRBJ1-2
CDR3 protein: CASSIGQGGYGHTF
CDR3 DNA: TGCGCCAGCAGCATAGGACAGGGAGGCTATGGCCACACCTTC

clone size: .
D gene: TRBD1
V gene: TRBV7-8
J gene: TRBJ1-2
CDR3 protein: CASTGQGPYGYTF
CDR3 DNA: TGTGCCAGCACGGGACAGGGGCCCTATGGCTACACCTTC

clone size: many
D gene: TRBD1
V gene: TRBV6-5
J gene: TRBJ2-2
CDR3 protein: CASSFRDRAGGELFF
CDR3 DNA: TGTGCCAGCAGTTTTCGGGACAGGGCTGGCGGGGAGCTGTTTTTT

clone size: many
D gene: .
V gene: TRBV20-1
J gene: TRBJ1-5
CDR3 protein: CSARDPGRGNQPQHF
CDR3 DNA: TGCAGTGCTAGAGACCCAGGACGGGGCAATCAGCCCCAGCATTTT

clone size: .
D gene: TRBD2
V gene: TRBV5-4
J gene: TRBJ2-1
CDR3 protein: CASSIAGVYEQFF
CDR3 DNA: TGTGCCAGCAGCATAGCGGGAGTCTACGAGCAGTTCTTC

clone size: many
D gene: TRBD1
V gene: TRBV29-1
J gene: TRBJ1-2
CDR3 protein: CSFDRGGRYGYTF
CDR3 DNA: TGCAGCTTCGACAGGGGCGGGCGGTATGGCTACACCTTC

clone size: many
D gene: TRBD1
V gene: TRBV7-8
J gene: TRBJ2-4
CDR3 protein: CASSTRQGLDIQYF
CDR3 DNA: TGTGCCAGCAGCACCCGACAGGGGTTGGACATTCAGTACTTC

clone size: many
D gene: TRBD1
V gene: TRBV12-3/TRBV12-4
J gene: TRBJ1-5
CDR3 protein: CASRTRQGSNQPQHF
CDR3 DNA: TGTGCCAGCAGAACCCGACAGGGCAGCAATCAGCCCCAGCATTTT

clone size: many
D gene: .
V gene: TRBV29-1
J gene: TRBJ2-7
CDR3 protein: CSVEEGRGEQYF
CDR3 DNA: TGCAGCGTTGAAGAGGGAAGGGGCGAGCAGTACTTC

clone size: many
D gene: TRBD2
V gene: TRBV5-1
J gene: TRBJ2-1
CDR3 protein: CASSLATSGRGNEQFF
CDR3 DNA: TGCGCCAGCAGCTTGGCGACTAGCGGGAGGGGCAATGAGCAGTTCTTC

clone size: .
D gene: .
V gene: TRBV6-5
J gene: TRBJ1-2
CDR3 protein: CASTPRDNYGYTF
CDR3 DNA: TGTGCCAGCACCCCGAGGGACAACTACGGCTACACCTTC

clone size: .
D gene: TRBD1
V gene: TRBV7-2
J gene: TRBJ1-2
CDR3 protein: CASTRDRIYGYTF
CDR3 DNA: TGTGCCAGCACCCGGGACAGGATCTATGGCTACACCTTC